A selection of T cell receptor beta chains follows, all from one sample in a study of CD8 T cells in ankylosing spondylitis. TCRdb analysed the 5' RACE reads with MiXCR anew, one entry per CDR3 protein. The sample has fewer than 450,000 distinct CDR3 sequences; 15% to 20% are singletons. What was sequenced was blood, either unsorted or a sorted T cell fraction (not recorded which). These receptors were obtained from a male donor with ankylosing spondylitis. Both conserved end residues are part of each CDR3. D genes are given only for firm matches. The size entry is marked missing in some rows and otherwise reads once, few, many or a size class.

clone_size: many
j_call: TRBJ2-1
d_call: .
v_call: TRBV20-1
cdr3_nt: TGCAGTGCTAGACAGAACAATGAGCAGTTCTTC
cdr3_aa: CSARQNNEQFF

clone_size: few
j_call: TRBJ1-2
d_call: .
v_call: TRBV27
cdr3_nt: TGTGCCAGCAGGACACAGAACTATGGCTACACCTTC
cdr3_aa: CASRTQNYGYTF

clone_size: few
j_call: TRBJ2-4
d_call: .
v_call: TRBV3-1
cdr3_nt: TGTGCCAGCAGCCATTCCTCGGGCGGTGGATCGGCCAAAAACATTCAGTACTTC
cdr3_aa: CASSHSSGGGSAKNIQYF

clone_size: .
j_call: TRBJ1-4
d_call: .
v_call: TRBV7-3
cdr3_nt: TGTGCCAGCAGCTCACGACAAGCCTCGGTTTTCCACGGGGTGTTTTTT
cdr3_aa: CASSSRQASVFHGVFF

clone_size: few
j_call: TRBJ1-3
d_call: .
v_call: TRBV5-1
cdr3_nt: TGCGCCAGCAGCTGGACCACCGGCAGCTCTGGAAACACCATATATTTT
cdr3_aa: CASSWTTGSSGNTIYF

clone_size: .
j_call: TRBJ1-4
d_call: .
v_call: TRBV12-3/TRBV12-4
cdr3_nt: TGTGCCAGCAGTTTCCTCGGGGATAATGAAAAACTGTTTTTT
cdr3_aa: CASSFLGDNEKLFF

clone_size: few
j_call: TRBJ1-2
d_call: TRBD1
v_call: TRBV19
cdr3_nt: TGTGCCAGTAGTCCAAGGACAGGGGAGGCCTATGGCTACACCTTC
cdr3_aa: CASSPRTGEAYGYTF

clone_size: .
j_call: TRBJ2-5
d_call: TRBD1
v_call: TRBV19
cdr3_nt: TGTGCCAGTGGAACGGGACAGGGGCTAGAGACCCAGTACTTC
cdr3_aa: CASGTGQGLETQYF

clone_size: many
j_call: TRBJ2-7
d_call: .
v_call: TRBV7-2
cdr3_nt: TGTGCCAGCAGCTTGACTGCGAGGGAGCAGTACTTC
cdr3_aa: CASSLTAREQYF

clone_size: .
j_call: TRBJ2-5
d_call: TRBD1
v_call: TRBV12-3/TRBV12-4
cdr3_nt: TGTGCCAGCAGTCGCCGCCAGGGGGAAGAGACCCAGTACTTC
cdr3_aa: CASSRRQGEETQYF

clone_size: few
j_call: TRBJ1-2
d_call: .
v_call: TRBV29-1
cdr3_nt: TGCAGCGTTCTAAAAACCCCCGGGGAGGGCGCGACCTATGGCTACACCTTC
cdr3_aa: CSVLKTPGEGATYGYTF